This passage covers 8 T cell receptor beta chains from one sample sequenced in a study of T cell repertoires in cytomegalovirus infection. TCRdb fed the reads into MiXCR, producing one record per CDR3 protein. The sample has about 530,000 distinct CDR3 sequences, 26% seen once. Sequences were obtained from PBMCs. The receptors here all came from a human donor in good health (CMV status not recorded). Some clones in this sample may be carry-over from other donors' samples.

This clonotype has a handful of counts. The CDR3, as DNA: TGTGCCAGCAGTGAGAGGCTAGCGGGAGGGCCCGACACCGGGGAGCTGTTTTTT. Translating it yields CASSERLAGGPDTGELFF. This chain connects TRBV6-4 to TRBJ2-2; 12 nucleotides align to TRBD2. Trimming at V came to 3 bases and at J to 3 bases, leaving 8 bases not matched to a gene. This CDR3 spans 18 amino acids. CDR1 and CDR2 (germline): MRHNA, SNTAGT.

This clonotype has at least ten counts. The chain carries TRBV7-2 and TRBJ1-4; 8 bases match TRBD1. The ends lost 5 bases at V and 4 bases at J; junction bases unmatched: 15. The CDR3 is 18 residues long. From germline, CDR1 is SGHTA and CDR2 FQGNSA. The CDR3 nucleotides are TGTGCCAGCAGCAACGCTCCAGGGGGCGCGATTGATAATGAAAAACTGTTTTTT. Translation gives CASSNAPGGAIDNEKLFF.

This clonotype has just a few counts. The rearrangement links TRBV2 to TRBJ1-1, with TRBD1 matching over 7 bases. The ends lost 6 bases at V and 8 bases at J; junction bases unmatched: 12. Germline-derived CDR1 and CDR2 are SNHLY and FYNNEI. This CDR3 is 14 amino acids long. Here the CDR3 DNA reads TGTGCCAGCAGAGTGACAGGGTCCCTGGCCGAAGCTTTCTTT. This translates into CASRVTGSLAEAFF.

This clonotype has a count of ten or more. This rearrangement joins TRBV7-2 to TRBJ2-5; D possibly matches TRBD1 or TRBD2 (5 bases each). CDR3 length: 15 residues. Germline values: CDR1 SGHTA, CDR2 FQGNSA. The V and J ends lost 0 bases and 4 bases respectively, with 12 bases between them. CDR3 sequence: CASSLAHGGGETQYF. In DNA form, the CDR3 reads TGTGCCAGCAGCTTAGCGCACGGTGGGGGAGAGACCCAGTACTTC.

The chain is built from TRBV7-3 and TRBJ2-5; 10 bases line up with TRBD2. In germline, CDR1 is SGHTA, CDR2 FQGTGA. V lost 4 bases, J lost 2 bases, and 16 bases stayed unmatched. This CDR3 comprises 19 residues. The CDR3 sequence: CASSSNPLSSGSQQETQYF. The CDR3 DNA sequence: TGTGCCAGCAGCTCTAACCCTCTTTCTAGCGGGAGTCAACAAGAGACCCAGTACTTC.

This clonotype turned up a few times. The chain joins TRBV29-1 to TRBJ2-3; 7 nucleotides agree with TRBD2. The length of the CDR3 is 18 residues. Germline assignment: CDR1 SQVTM and CDR2 ANQGSEA. The trim removed 0 bases at V and 3 bases at J, leaving 15 bases unmatched. CDR3 nucleotides: TGCAGCGTTGAAGAGCTCTCGACCCTGGGTAGCGGGACAGATACGCAGTATTTT. Amino acids: CSVEELSTLGSGTDTQYF.

The rearrangement joins TRBV6-2 or TRBV6-3 to TRBJ2-7; 9 bases line up with TRBD1. J was trimmed by 3 bases and V by 4 bases; bases with no gene match: 4. Germline loops: CDR1 MNHEY, CDR2 SVGEGT. CDR3 length: 14 residues. The DNA for the CDR3 is TGTGCCAGCAGTTGGGGACAGGGATTCTACGAGCAGTACGTC. Encoded protein: CASSWGQGFYEQYV.

This chain connects TRBV12-3 or TRBV12-4 to TRBJ2-3; D unresolved. V lost 2 bases and J 2 bases, leaving 8 bases between the germline ends. The CDR3 length is 14 residues. The CDR3 sequence: CASSLSYFTDTQYF. The DNA for the CDR3 is TGTGCCAGCAGTTTATCGTACTTCACAGATACGCAGTATTTT.